Listed here are 27 T cell receptor beta chains from one sample, sequenced in a study of T cell changes during pregnancy in multiple sclerosis. TCRdb's table, derived via immunoSEQ multiplex PCR, lists solely in-frame clones and lacks some. The sample comprises 100,000 or so clones, roughly 92% of which are singletons, and 1% to 1.5% rests with the top ten. The sequencing here drew on peripheral blood, taken in the second trimester of pregnancy. These receptors were collected from a female donor with multiple sclerosis, enrolled in a pregnancy study.

The chain has TRBV6-6 and TRBJ2-1, with 10 positions matching TRBD2. J was trimmed by 9 bases and V by 2 bases; bases with no gene match: 4. This CDR3 is 14 amino acids long. From germline, CDR1 is MNHNY and CDR2 SVGAGI (reference sequence). The DNA of the CDR3 is TGTGCCAGCAGTTACCAGCGGGAGGGGGGTGAGCAGTTCTTC. It translates to CASSYQREGGEQFF.

The chain links TRBV2 to TRBJ2-5; TRBD1 agrees at 11 bases. This CDR3 comprises 16 residues. Per the germline V gene, CDR1 is SNHLY and CDR2 is FYNNEI. V shed 8 bases and J 5 bases; nucleotides not matched to a gene: 13. The CDR3 region has the DNA TGTGCCAGCGGTCTTTCACGGACAGGGGGCGAGGAGACCCAGTACTTC. Translating it yields CASGLSRTGGEETQYF.

This chain joins TRBV5-1 and TRBJ2-1; a weak D match, TRBD1 (6 bases). V lost 0 bases and J 2 bases, leaving 6 bases between the germline ends. Germline-derived CDR1 and CDR2 are SGHRS and YFSETQ. The CDR3 is 14 amino acids. CDR3 region: CASSLGTAYNEQFF. DNA of the CDR3: TGCGCCAGCAGCTTGGGGACAGCCTACAATGAGCAGTTCTTC.

The chain has TRBV27 and TRBJ2-1; D is undetermined. This CDR3 contains 16 residues. CDR1 MNHEY and CDR2 SMNVEV come from the germline V gene (reference sequence). V was trimmed by 3 bases and J by 5 bases, leaving 17 bases between them. The CDR3 bases are TGTGCCAGCAGTTTCGGTGGGCTCAAAAATAACAATGAGCAGTTCTTC. Amino acid sequence: CASSFGGLKNNNEQFF.

About this clone: The germline gene is not matched at one end of the junction; a read error may be the cause. The V call is TRBV4-2, the J call TRBJ2-7; 10 nucleotides align to TRBD2. The CDR3 totals 16 residues. Germline assignment: CDR1 LGHNA and CDR2 YNFKEQ. The CDR3 region has the DNA TGTGCCAGCAGCCAGCTCCTAGCGGGAGTCTCCCACGAGCAGTACTTC. Translation gives CASSQLLAGVSHEQYF.

The chain couples TRBV7-8 to TRBJ1-6; 8 nucleotides match TRBD1. CDR1 and CDR2 from the germline V gene are SGHVS and FQNEAQ. CDR3 length equals 15 residues. Trimming at V came to 3 bases and at J to 5 bases, leaving 3 bases not matched to a gene. Written as DNA, the CDR3 is TGTGCCAGCAGCTTCCTCAGGGGGCATAATTCACCCCTCCACTTT. Translated, it gives CASSFLRGHNSPLHF.

This rearrangement joins TRBV7-2 to TRBJ1-1, with 7 bases lining up with TRBD1. The CDR3 totals 15 residues. V trimming: 4 bases; J trimming: 5 bases; junction bases outside the gene matches: 10. Germline V gene data show CDR1 as SGHTA and CDR2 as FQGNSA. The CDR3 DNA reads as TGTGCCAGCAGCTCCAGTCCGACAGGGAGGACTGAAGCTTTCTTT. Protein product: CASSSSPTGRTEAFF.

The rearrangement links TRBV7-9 to TRBJ1-1; D is undetermined. The CDR3 extends over 11 amino acids. Trimming pared 3 bases from V and 4 bases from J, leaving 3 bases between. The germline V gene encodes CDR1 SEHNR and CDR2 FQNEAQ (reference sequence). CDR3 sequence: CASSFRTEAFF. CDR3 DNA: TGTGCCAGCAGCTTTCGCACTGAAGCTTTCTTT.

The chain couples TRBV6-5 to TRBJ1-1; 7 nucleotides agree with TRBD1. CDR1 and CDR2 (germline): MNHEY, SVGAGI. After removal of 6 bases from V and 0 bases from J, the junction contained 1 base not matched to a gene. The CDR3 length is 13 residues. The CDR3 nucleotides read TGTGCCAGCAGAGACAGGGTGAACACTGAAGCTTTCTTT. Translating it yields CASRDRVNTEAFF.

The CDR3 bases are TGTGCCAGCAGCATCCAGGGTTACACTGAAGCTTTCTTT. Translating gives CASSIQGYTEAFF. The V and J genes are TRBV5-4 and TRBJ1-1; possibly TRBD1 for D (5 bases). V was shortened by 4 bases and J by 3 bases, with 10 bases between the two germline ends. The germline gives CDR1 SGHNT, CDR2 YYREEE (reference sequence). This CDR3 has 13 amino acids. The full variable domain, with the rest looked up from reference TRBV5-4 and TRBJ1-1, is ETGVTQSPTHLIKTRGQQVTLRCSSQSGHNTVSWYQQALGQGPQFIFQYYREEENGRGNFPPRFSGLQFPNYSSELNVNALELDDSALYLCASSIQGYTEAFFGQGTRLTVV.

This clone has only one observation. The chain uses TRBV10-2 and TRBJ1-5; 9 nucleotides agree with TRBD1. This CDR3 has 16 amino acids. V dropped 2 bases and J dropped 2; count of bases not matched to a gene: 4. Germline V gene lookup returns CDR1 WSHSY and CDR2 SAAADI. The CDR3 coding sequence is TGCGCCAGCAGTGAGGGACAGGGGAGACGCAATCAGCCCCAGCATTTT. Protein sequence: CASSEGQGRRNQPQHF.

The chain recombines TRBV2 with TRBJ1-1, with TRBD1 matching 8 bases. Germline CDR1 reads SNHLY; CDR2 reads FYNNEI. J was trimmed by 4 bases and V by 10 bases; bases with no gene match: 8. The CDR3 has 13 residues. The CDR3 nucleotides are TGTGCCATCCTGGACAGGGCGGCCACTGAAGCTTTCTTT. It is translated as CAILDRAATEAFF.

The V and J genes are TRBV19 and TRBJ2-3, with D maybe TRBD1 (6 bases). This CDR3 is built from 16 residues. Germline-derived CDR1 and CDR2 are LNHDA and SQIVND (reference sequence). The ends were cut back, 3 bases at V and 3 bases at J, with 16 bases in the middle. CDR3: CASSILQGLGTDTQYF. The CDR3 DNA follows: TGTGCCAGTAGTATCCTACAGGGATTAGGTACAGATACGCAGTATTTT.

This chain links TRBV11-2 with TRBJ1-2; 9 bases fit TRBD1. The J segment lost 4 bases and the V segment lost 2 bases, leaving 5 bases of the junction unmatched. Germline assignment: CDR1 SGHAT and CDR2 FQNNGV. The CDR3 spans 15 residues. This chain's CDR3 is CASSLSGQGFYGYTF. The DNA of the CDR3 is TGTGCCAGCAGCTTATCGGGACAGGGATTCTATGGCTACACCTTC.

V is TRBV5-6 and J is TRBJ1-2; the D gene is possibly TRBD1 (5 bases). The CDR3 has 11 amino acids. V lost 2 bases, J lost 8 bases, and 7 bases lay in between. CDR1 is SGHDT and CDR2 is YYEEEE in the germline V gene. The CDR3 region is CASSLGVGYTF. The CDR3 DNA reads as TGTGCCAGCAGCTTAGGGGTGGGCTACACCTTC.

The V and J genes are TRBV28 and TRBJ2-1; D not resolved. Looked up from germline, CDR1 is MDHEN and CDR2 is SYDVKM. Trimming stripped 4 bases from V and 10 bases from J, with 11 bases between. The CDR3 totals 12 residues. DNA for the CDR3: TGTGCCAGCAGTTCCCCTTCGAGGGAGCAGTTCTTC. Protein: CASSSPSREQFF.

This clone was recorded a few times. The chain joins TRBV9 to TRBJ2-3; the D gene is possibly TRBD2 (6 bases). Trimming took off 0 bases at V and 7 bases at J, with 15 bases between the two ends. The CDR3 sequence is 15 residues long. Germline CDR1 and CDR2: SGDLS and YYNGEE. CDR3 sequence reads: CASSVGEGGSYTQYF. As DNA, the CDR3 is TGTGCCAGCAGCGTAGGTGAGGGAGGATCCTATACGCAGTATTTT.

The chain employs TRBV11-2 and TRBJ1-1, with D unclear. This CDR3 has 15 amino acids. Germline V gene sequence: CDR1 SGHAT, CDR2 FQNNGV. With 2 bases removed from V and 4 bases from J, the gap between germline ends came to 14 bases. The CDR3 loop reads CASSLTALRGTEAFF. The CDR3 DNA sequence: TGTGCCAGCAGCTTAACAGCCCTTCGGGGCACTGAAGCTTTCTTT.

This chain connects TRBV7-2 to TRBJ2-1; 10 bases match TRBD2. This CDR3 contains 14 residues. CDR1 and CDR2 from the germline V gene are SGHTA and FQGNSA. V lost 1 base and J lost 8; bases outside the gene matches: 2. CDR3 DNA sequence: TGTGCCAGCAGCTTAGAGCTAGCGGGAGATGAGCAGTTCTTC. Translating gives CASSLELAGDEQFF. The entire variable domain, with the rest obtained from reference TRBV7-2 and TRBJ2-1, is as follows: GAGVSQSPSNKVTEKGKDVELRCDPISGHTALYWYRQSLGQGLEFLIYFQGNSAPDKSGLPSDRFSAERTGGSVSTLTIQRTQQEDSAVYLCASSLELAGDEQFFGPGTRLTVL.

The rearrangement joins TRBV19 to TRBJ2-7; 7 bases match TRBD1. Trimming removed 5 bases from V and 4 bases from J; junction bases left unmatched: 11. The CDR3 loop spans 15 amino acids. Germline V CDR1 and CDR2: LNHDA, SQIVND (reference sequence). The CDR3 region is CASSPTRDSRYEQYF. Written as DNA, the CDR3 is TGTGCCAGTAGTCCAACCCGGGACAGTCGGTACGAGCAGTACTTC.

This chain uses TRBV9 with TRBJ2-1, with 9 bases matching TRBD2. CDR1 and CDR2 (germline): SGDLS, YYNGEE. This CDR3 has 15 residues. The ends lost 2 bases at V and 7 bases at J; junction bases unmatched: 7. The CDR3 spells CASSVGSGGSNEQFF. The CDR3 DNA reads as TGTGCCAGCAGCGTGGGGAGCGGGGGGTCAAATGAGCAGTTCTTC.

J is TRBJ1-1 and V is TRBV18; D perhaps matches TRBD1 (6 bases). Germline V gene data show CDR1 as KGHSH and CDR2 as LQKENI. Trimming stripped 4 bases from V and 5 bases from J, with 11 bases between. This CDR3 has 13 amino acids. The CDR3 DNA reads as TGTGCCAGCTCACTCAACAGGGAAACTGAAGCTTTCTTT. Encoded protein: CASSLNRETEAFF.

The CDR3 spells CASSAIQGHYEKLFF. CDR3 DNA sequence: TGTGCCAGCAGTGCCATACAGGGTCATTACGAAAAACTGTTTTTT. The rearrangement uses TRBV6-1 and TRBJ1-4; D is possibly TRBD1 (6 bases). The germline V and J ends were trimmed by 4 bases and 8 bases, with 17 bases remaining between them. Germline V CDR1 and CDR2: MNHNS, SASEGT. The CDR3 runs 15 residues.

This rearrangement joins TRBV6-5 to TRBJ2-5, with TRBD1 as a possible D gene (7 bases). Trimming removed 6 bases from V and 5 bases from J, with 13 bases in between. This CDR3 region has 13 residues. CDR1 is MNHEY and CDR2 is SVGAGI in the germline V gene. CDR3 in amino acids: CASRRQGGETQYF. The CDR3 DNA is TGTGCCAGCAGACGACAGGGAGGCGAGACCCAGTACTTC.

This sequence joins TRBV6-5 and TRBJ1-3, with TRBD1 as a possible D gene (5 bases). The V end lost 0 bases, the J end lost 4 bases, and 13 bases lay between the germline ends. The germline V gene encodes CDR1 MNHEY and CDR2 SVGAGI. This CDR3 region has 16 residues. The CDR3 spells CASSYSVGLGGNTIYF. The CDR3 DNA reads as TGTGCCAGCAGTTACTCGGTGGGGCTGGGAGGAAACACCATATATTTT.

The chain combines TRBV5-5 with TRBJ1-1; no reliable D call. Germline V gene sequence: CDR1 SGHKS, CDR2 YYEKEE (reference sequence). The ends were cut back, 4 bases at V and 4 bases at J, with 11 bases in the middle. The CDR3 contains 13 residues. CDR3: CASSPTGFTEAFF. CDR3 bases: TGTGCCAGCAGCCCCACCGGGTTCACTGAAGCTTTCTTT.

This clone was detected once. V gene TRBV18 combines with J gene TRBJ1-1; maybe TRBD1 (6 bases). V was clipped by 4 bases and J by 0 bases, with 18 bases between them. This CDR3 spans 17 amino acids. The germline V gene encodes CDR1 KGHSH and CDR2 LQKENI. The CDR3 DNA reads TGTGCCAGCTCACGTTGGGACATGGGCGCTGTGAACACTGAAGCTTTCTTT. Translated: CASSRWDMGAVNTEAFF.